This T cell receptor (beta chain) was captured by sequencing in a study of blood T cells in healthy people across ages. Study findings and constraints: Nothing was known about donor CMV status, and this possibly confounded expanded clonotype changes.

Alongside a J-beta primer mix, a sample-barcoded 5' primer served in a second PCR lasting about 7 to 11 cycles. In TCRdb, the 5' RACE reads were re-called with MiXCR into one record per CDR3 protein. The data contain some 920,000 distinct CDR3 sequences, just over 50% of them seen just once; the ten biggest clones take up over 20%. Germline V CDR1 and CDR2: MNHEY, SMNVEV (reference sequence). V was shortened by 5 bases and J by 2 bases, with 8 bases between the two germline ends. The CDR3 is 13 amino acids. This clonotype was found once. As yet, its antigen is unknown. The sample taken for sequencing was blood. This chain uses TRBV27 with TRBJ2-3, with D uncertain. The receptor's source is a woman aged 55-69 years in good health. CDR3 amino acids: CASSATYTDTQYF. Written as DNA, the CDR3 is TGTGCCAGCAGTGCTACCTACACAGATACGCAGTATTTT.